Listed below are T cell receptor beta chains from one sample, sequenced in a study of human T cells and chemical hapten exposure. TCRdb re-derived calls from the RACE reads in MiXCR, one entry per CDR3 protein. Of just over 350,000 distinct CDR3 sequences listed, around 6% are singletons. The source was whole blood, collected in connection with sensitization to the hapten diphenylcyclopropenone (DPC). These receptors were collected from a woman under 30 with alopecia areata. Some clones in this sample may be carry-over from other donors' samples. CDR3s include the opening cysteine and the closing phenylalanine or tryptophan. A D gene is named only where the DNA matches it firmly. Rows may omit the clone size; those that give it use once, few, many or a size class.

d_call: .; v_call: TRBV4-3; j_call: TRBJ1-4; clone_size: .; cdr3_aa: CASSQVATEVKLFF; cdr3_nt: TGCGCCAGCAGCCAAGTAGCAACAGAAGTAAAACTGTTTTTT
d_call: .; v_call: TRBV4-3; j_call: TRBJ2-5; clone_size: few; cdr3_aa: CASRACEETQYF; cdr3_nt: TGCGCCAGCAGGGCCTGCGAGGAGACCCAGTACTTC
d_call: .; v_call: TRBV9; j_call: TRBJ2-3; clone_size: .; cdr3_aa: CASSAGPPGQYTQYF; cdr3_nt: TGTGCCAGCAGCGCCGGCCCACCGGGCCAATATACGCAGTATTTT
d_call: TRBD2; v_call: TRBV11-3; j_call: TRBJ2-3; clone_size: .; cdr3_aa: CASSFSWTSGGGADTQYF; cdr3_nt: TGTGCCAGCAGCTTCTCCTGGACTAGCGGGGGGGGAGCAGATACGCAGTATTTT
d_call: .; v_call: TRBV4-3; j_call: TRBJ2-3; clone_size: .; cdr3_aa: CASSSHQGFADTQYF; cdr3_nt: TGCGCCAGCAGCTCTCACCAGGGGTTCGCAGATACGCAGTATTTT
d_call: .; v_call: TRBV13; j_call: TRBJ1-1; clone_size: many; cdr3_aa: CASSLWGAGNTEAFF; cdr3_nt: TGTGCCAGCAGCTTGTGGGGTGCGGGTAACACTGAAGCTTTCTTT
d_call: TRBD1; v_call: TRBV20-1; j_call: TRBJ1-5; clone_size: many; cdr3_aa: CSATGGGQPQHF; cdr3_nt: TGCAGTGCTACAGGGGGCGGTCAGCCCCAGCATTTT
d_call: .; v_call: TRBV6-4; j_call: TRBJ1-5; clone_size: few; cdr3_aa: CASSDRVKGSTTYYSNQPQHF; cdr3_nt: TGTGCCAGCAGTGACAGGGTTAAGGGCTCGACTACTTACTATAGCAATCAGCCCCAGCATTTT
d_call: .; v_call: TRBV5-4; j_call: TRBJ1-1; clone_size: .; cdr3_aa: CASSPLTRVNTEAFF; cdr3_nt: TGTGCCAGCAGCCCCCTGACAAGGGTGAACACTGAAGCTTTCTTT
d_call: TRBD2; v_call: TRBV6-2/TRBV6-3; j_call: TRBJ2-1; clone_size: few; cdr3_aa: CASRGIAGQYNEQFF; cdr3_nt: TGTGCCAGCAGGGGGATAGCGGGGCAGTACAATGAGCAGTTCTTC
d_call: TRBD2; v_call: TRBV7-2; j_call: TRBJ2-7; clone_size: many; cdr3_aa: CASSLEGTSGGYEQYF; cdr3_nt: TGTGCCAGCAGCCTCGAAGGGACTAGCGGGGGTTACGAGCAGTACTTC
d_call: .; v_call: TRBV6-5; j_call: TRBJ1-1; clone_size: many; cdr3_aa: CASSLTLTGLIEAFF; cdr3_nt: TGTGCCAGCAGTCTTACGTTAACAGGGCTTATTGAAGCTTTCTTT
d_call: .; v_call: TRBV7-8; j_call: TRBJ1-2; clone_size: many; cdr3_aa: CASSPERVARNYGYTF; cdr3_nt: TGTGCCAGCAGCCCTGAACGGGTCGCACGGAACTATGGCTACACCTTC
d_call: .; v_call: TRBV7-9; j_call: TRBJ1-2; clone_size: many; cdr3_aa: CASDVNYGYTF; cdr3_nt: TGTGCCAGCGACGTTAACTATGGCTACACCTTC
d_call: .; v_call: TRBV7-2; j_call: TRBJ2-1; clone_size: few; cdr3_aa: CASSLAPGRSYNEQFF; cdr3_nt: TGTGCCAGCAGCTTAGCGCCAGGGAGGTCCTACAATGAGCAGTTCTTC
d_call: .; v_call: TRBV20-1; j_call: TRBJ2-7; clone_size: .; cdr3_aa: CSARKQAPYEQYF; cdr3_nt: TGCAGTGCGCGGAAACAGGCCCCCTACGAGCAGTACTTC
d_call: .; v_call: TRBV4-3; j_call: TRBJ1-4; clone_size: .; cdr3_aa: CASSQDFPAGDEKLFF; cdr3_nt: TGCGCCAGCAGCCAAGACTTCCCGGCCGGAGATGAAAAACTGTTTTTT
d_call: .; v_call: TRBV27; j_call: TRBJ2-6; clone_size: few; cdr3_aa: CATSKGRGANVLTF; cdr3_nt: TGTGCCACCTCTAAGGGACGGGGGGCCAACGTCCTGACTTTC
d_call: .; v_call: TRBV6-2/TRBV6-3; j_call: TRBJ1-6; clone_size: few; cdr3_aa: CASSTMTKDSPLHF; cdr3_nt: TGTGCCAGCAGTACTATGACAAAGGACTCACCCCTCCACTTT
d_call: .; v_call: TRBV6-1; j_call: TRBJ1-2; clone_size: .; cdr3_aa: CASSEAHGGNRYGYTF; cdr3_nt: TGTGCCAGCAGTGAAGCCCATGGGGGGAATCGCTATGGCTACACCTTC
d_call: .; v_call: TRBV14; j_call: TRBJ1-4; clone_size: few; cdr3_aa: CASSPTRLANEKLFF; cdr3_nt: TGTGCCAGCAGCCCCACTCGACTCGCTAATGAAAAACTGTTTTTT
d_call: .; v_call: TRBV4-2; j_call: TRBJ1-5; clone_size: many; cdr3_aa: CASSQDRRAGNQPQHF; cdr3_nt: TGTGCCAGCAGCCAAGATCGTAGGGCAGGCAACCAGCCCCAGCATTTT
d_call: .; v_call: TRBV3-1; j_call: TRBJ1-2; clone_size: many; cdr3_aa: CASSQEINGYTF; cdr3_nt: TGTGCCAGCAGCCAAGAAATTAATGGCTACACCTTC
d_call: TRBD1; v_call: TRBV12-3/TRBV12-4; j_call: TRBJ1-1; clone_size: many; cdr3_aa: CASSFRDRNTEAFF; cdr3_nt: TGTGCCAGCAGTTTTAGGGACAGGAACACTGAAGCTTTCTTT
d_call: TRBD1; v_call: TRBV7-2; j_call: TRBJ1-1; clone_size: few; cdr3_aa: CASSPQGQGTEAFF; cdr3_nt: TGTGCCAGCAGCCCCCAGGGACAGGGCACTGAAGCTTTCTTT
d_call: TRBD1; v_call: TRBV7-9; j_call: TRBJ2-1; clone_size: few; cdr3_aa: CASSLGRGQYNEQFF; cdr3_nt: TGTGCCAGCAGCTTAGGCAGGGGGCAATACAATGAGCAGTTCTTC
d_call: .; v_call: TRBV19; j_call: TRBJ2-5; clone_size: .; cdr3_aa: CASSPPVEGIPGQETQYF; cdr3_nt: TGTGCCAGTAGCCCTCCGGTGGAGGGAATCCCAGGCCAAGAGACCCAGTACTTC
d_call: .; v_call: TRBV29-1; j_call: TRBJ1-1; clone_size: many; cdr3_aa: CSVDNTEAFF; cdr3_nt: TGCAGCGTGGACAACACTGAAGCTTTCTTT
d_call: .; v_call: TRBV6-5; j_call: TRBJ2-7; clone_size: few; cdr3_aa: CASSSRSSYEQYF; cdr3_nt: TGTGCCAGCAGCTCCAGAAGCTCCTACGAGCAGTACTTC